These T cell receptor beta chains were read from a single sample in a study of blood T cell repertoires in COVID-19. Generated by immunoSEQ multiplex PCR, the TCRdb table keeps only in-frame clones and is missing some. The sample lists about 260,000 clones, 75% to 90% occurring once. Source material: PBMCs or T cells enriched from blood (not recorded which). These receptors were collected from a middle-aged woman who had been exposed to COVID-19. CDR3s include the opening cysteine and the closing phenylalanine or tryptophan. D genes are given only for firm matches. Clone sizes are given selectively: once, few, many, or a class where the clone is expanded.

j_call: TRBJ2-2
v_call: TRBV7-2
clone_size: .
d_call: TRBD2
cdr3_nt: TGTGCCAGCAGCTTAGGGACTAGCGAATCCGGGGAGCTGTTTTTT
cdr3_aa: CASSLGTSESGELFF

j_call: TRBJ2-3
v_call: TRBV27
clone_size: .
d_call: TRBD2
cdr3_nt: TGTGCCAGCAGTTTGGTAAGGGAGGGTACGCAGTATTTT
cdr3_aa: CASSLVREGTQYF

j_call: TRBJ2-1
v_call: TRBV11-2
clone_size: .
d_call: TRBD2
cdr3_nt: TGTGCCAGCAGCTACGGGACTAGCGGAAACAATGAGCAGTTCTTC
cdr3_aa: CASSYGTSGNNEQFF

j_call: TRBJ2-1
v_call: TRBV7-3
clone_size: .
d_call: .
cdr3_nt: TGTGCCAGCAGCTTTGACACATACAATGAGCAGTTCTTC
cdr3_aa: CASSFDTYNEQFF

j_call: TRBJ1-6
v_call: TRBV29-1
clone_size: .
d_call: TRBD1
cdr3_nt: TGCAGCGTTTTCTCAGGACAGGGGAATTCACCCCTCCACTTT
cdr3_aa: CSVFSGQGNSPLHF

j_call: TRBJ2-2
v_call: TRBV28
clone_size: once
d_call: TRBD2
cdr3_nt: TGTGCCAGCAGTTTGACTGGACTAGCGGCGGGGTCCGGGGAGCTGTTTTTT
cdr3_aa: CASSLTGLAAGSGELFF

j_call: TRBJ2-6
v_call: TRBV13
clone_size: once
d_call: .
cdr3_nt: TGTGCCAGCCTGATACAGGGCAGCTCTGGGGCCAACGTCCTGACTTTC
cdr3_aa: CASLIQGSSGANVLTF

j_call: TRBJ2-1
v_call: TRBV19
clone_size: .
d_call: TRBD2
cdr3_nt: TGTGCCAGTAGTATTGGGGCGAGCGGGAGTATAGGAGAGCAGTTCTTC
cdr3_aa: CASSIGASGSIGEQFF

j_call: TRBJ2-2
v_call: TRBV6-1
clone_size: .
d_call: .
cdr3_nt: TGTGCCAGCAGTGAATCCGGCAGGGTCACCGGGGAGCTGTTTTTT
cdr3_aa: CASSESGRVTGELFF

j_call: TRBJ1-6
v_call: TRBV3-1/TRBV3-2
clone_size: .
d_call: .
cdr3_nt: TGTGCCAGCAGCCAAGATTCTCAGGTTAATTCACCCCTCCACTTT
cdr3_aa: CASSQDSQVNSPLHF

j_call: TRBJ2-5
v_call: TRBV4-2
clone_size: .
d_call: TRBD1
cdr3_nt: TGTGCCAGCAGCCAAGTAGGCCAAGGGGGCCAGGAGACCCAGTACTTC
cdr3_aa: CASSQVGQGGQETQYF

j_call: TRBJ1-4
v_call: TRBV4-1
clone_size: .
d_call: .
cdr3_nt: TGCGCCAGCAGCTCCGGGGGGAGATGGGATGAAAAACTGTTTTTT
cdr3_aa: CASSSGGRWDEKLFF

j_call: TRBJ2-7
v_call: TRBV9
clone_size: .
d_call: .
cdr3_nt: TGTGCCAGCAGCCAGGACAGTGGCGAGCAGTACTTC
cdr3_aa: CASSQDSGEQYF

j_call: TRBJ2-1
v_call: TRBV29-1
clone_size: .
d_call: TRBD1
cdr3_nt: TGCAGCGGGGGACAGGGGTTTGCCAATGAGCAGTTCTTC
cdr3_aa: CSGGQGFANEQFF

j_call: TRBJ2-5
v_call: TRBV6-5
clone_size: .
d_call: .
cdr3_nt: TGTGCCAGCAGTTACACGCTAGCGTCAGGAGAGACCCAGTACTTC
cdr3_aa: CASSYTLASGETQYF

j_call: TRBJ2-6
v_call: TRBV7-3
clone_size: .
d_call: TRBD2
cdr3_nt: TGTGCCAGCAGCCCGCAACGGCTAGCGGCCTCTGGGGCCAACGTCCTGACTTTC
cdr3_aa: CASSPQRLAASGANVLTF

j_call: TRBJ2-2
v_call: TRBV7-9
clone_size: .
d_call: .
cdr3_nt: TGTGCCAGCAGCTTATCGGTTCTTCGTCGGGGGGAGCTGTTTTTT
cdr3_aa: CASSLSVLRRGELFF

j_call: TRBJ2-3
v_call: TRBV5-1
clone_size: .
d_call: .
cdr3_nt: TGTGCCAGCACGTGGCAGTCCTCCCGGGAAACAGATACGCAGTATTTT
cdr3_aa: CASTWQSSRETDTQYF

j_call: TRBJ2-2
v_call: TRBV7-3
clone_size: .
d_call: .
cdr3_nt: TGTGCCAGCAGCCTAGACAGAATCACCGGGGAGCTGTTTTTT
cdr3_aa: CASSLDRITGELFF

j_call: TRBJ1-2
v_call: TRBV5-1
clone_size: .
d_call: TRBD1
cdr3_nt: TGTGCCAGCAGCTTGGACAGGGAAAATGGCTACACCTTC
cdr3_aa: CASSLDRENGYTF

j_call: TRBJ1-2
v_call: TRBV9
clone_size: .
d_call: .
cdr3_nt: TGTGCCAGCAGCTCTCTTTCTGGGCCTCGTGGCTACACCTTC
cdr3_aa: CASSSLSGPRGYTF

j_call: TRBJ2-4
v_call: TRBV27
clone_size: .
d_call: .
cdr3_nt: TGTGCCAGCAGTCCGGGGGCCAAAAACATTCAGTACTTC
cdr3_aa: CASSPGAKNIQYF

j_call: TRBJ1-2
v_call: TRBV2
clone_size: .
d_call: .
cdr3_nt: TGTGCCAGCAGTGCCCAGGGGCCCCTTTCCTATGGCTACACCTTC
cdr3_aa: CASSAQGPLSYGYTF

j_call: TRBJ1-1
v_call: TRBV7-8
clone_size: .
d_call: .
cdr3_nt: TGTGCCAGCAGCTCCTATGGGGGACAAGGGAACACTGAAGCTTTCTTT
cdr3_aa: CASSSYGGQGNTEAFF

j_call: TRBJ1-1
v_call: TRBV6-2/TRBV6-3
clone_size: .
d_call: .
cdr3_nt: TGTGCCAGCAGTCCCGCGCACTACAGGTTTGAAGCTTTCTTT
cdr3_aa: CASSPAHYRFEAFF

j_call: TRBJ2-2
v_call: TRBV11-1
clone_size: once
d_call: .
cdr3_nt: TGTGCCAGCAGCTTAGTGAGCGGGTTCTGGGCCGGGGAGCTGTTTTTT
cdr3_aa: CASSLVSGFWAGELFF